Below, 13 T cell receptor beta chains from the same sample are listed, as sequenced in a study of blood T cell repertoires in COVID-19. Assay used: immunoSEQ multiplex PCR; TCRdb lists only in-frame clones, some missing. The sample has about 210,000 clones, 65% to 90% seen once; the top ten hold 2.4%. The material sequenced was peripheral blood. Receptors originate from an older woman with COVID-19, enrolled during active disease.

The chain combines TRBV28 with TRBJ2-5; a weak D match, TRBD1 (5 bases). Germline V gene sequence: CDR1 MDHEN, CDR2 SYDVKM. This CDR3 contains 14 residues. V was shortened by 3 bases and J by 0 bases, with 8 bases between the two germline ends. The CDR3 is CASSFRAHQETQYF. The CDR3 DNA sequence: TGTGCCAGCAGTTTCAGGGCCCACCAAGAGACCCAGTACTTC.

The chain couples TRBV19 to TRBJ2-5; TRBD1 matches at 7 bases. Germline trimming cut 5 bases from V and 2 bases from J; bases unmatched to any gene: 8. This CDR3 region has 15 residues. CDR1 is LNHDA and CDR2 is SQIVND in the germline V gene (reference sequence). The CDR3 sequence is CASSVPQTGQETQYF. The CDR3, as DNA: TGTGCCAGTAGTGTTCCCCAGACAGGGCAAGAGACCCAGTACTTC.

The J gene is TRBJ2-6, the V gene TRBV4-2, with 7 positions matching TRBD1. V dropped 3 bases and J dropped 1; count of bases not matched to a gene: 6. Germline V lookup: CDR1 LGHNA, CDR2 YNFKEQ. The CDR3 totals 17 residues. CDR3 bases: TGTGCCAGCAGCCAGACGACAGGGCGGTCTGGGGCCAACGTCCTGACTTTC. It codes for CASSQTTGRSGANVLTF.

The gene calls are TRBV4-3 and TRBJ2-1; TRBD2 matches at 10 bases. CDR3 length: 14 residues. Trimming cost V 2 bases and J 14 bases; bases outside gene matches: 9. Germline V gene data show CDR1 as LGHNA and CDR2 as YSLEER. CDR3 amino acids: CASSQPSSGGGKFF. The CDR3 nucleotides read TGCGCCAGCAGCCAACCGTCTAGCGGGGGCGGGAAGTTCTTC.

The rearrangement joins TRBV5-4 to TRBJ2-7; 9 nucleotides match TRBD1. Germline V CDR1 and CDR2: SGHNT, YYREEE (reference sequence). This CDR3 comprises 14 residues. Unmatched junction bases numbered 2, after V lost 0 bases and J lost 4 bases. The CDR3 nucleotides are TGTGCCAGCAGCTTGGACAGGGGGCCGTACGAGCAGTACTTC. Its translation is CASSLDRGPYEQYF.

DNA of the CDR3: TGTGCCAGCTCACTTACTAACTATGGCTACACCTTC. It translates to CASSLTNYGYTF. The chain recombines TRBV18 with TRBJ1-2; D call uncertain. The germline gives CDR1 KGHSH, CDR2 LQKENI. The V end lost 4 bases, the J end lost 0 bases, and 3 bases lay between the germline ends. The CDR3 runs to 12 residues.

The chain couples TRBV5-1 to TRBJ1-1; D is unresolved. The germline V gene has CDR1 SGHRS and CDR2 YFSETQ. The CDR3 is made up of 13 amino acids. With 2 bases removed from V and 2 bases from J, the gap between germline ends came to 7 bases. This CDR3 is CASSFNSNTEAFF. CDR3 in DNA: TGCGCCAGCAGCTTCAACAGTAACACTGAAGCTTTCTTT.

This chain uses TRBV4-1 with TRBJ2-7; D is ambiguous. Germline CDR1 and CDR2: MGHRA and YSYEKL. CDR3 length: 13 residues. Trimming pared 8 bases from V and 5 bases from J, leaving 16 bases between. CDR3 in amino acids: CASSKEQLHEQYF. CDR3 bases: TGCGCCAGCTCCAAGGAGCAGCTCCACGAGCAGTACTTC.

This rearrangement joins TRBV6-2 or TRBV6-3 to TRBJ1-2; D gene uncertain. Germline CDR1 and CDR2: MNHEY and SVGEGT. This CDR3 region has 13 residues. Trimming took 5 bases from V and 2 from J, leaving 9 bases between them. This CDR3 is CASSQTENYGYTF. The DNA for the CDR3 is TGTGCCAGCAGTCAAACAGAGAACTATGGCTACACCTTC.

The rearrangement uses TRBV15 and TRBJ2-5, with D perhaps matching TRBD1 (5 bases). Trimming pared 0 bases from V and 5 bases from J, leaving 13 bases between. This CDR3 has 15 amino acids. Germline CDR1 and CDR2: LNHNV and YYDKDF (reference sequence). The CDR3 spells CATSRDPQGRETQYF. The CDR3 bases are TGTGCCACCAGCAGAGATCCCCAGGGCAGGGAGACCCAGTACTTC.

The chain links TRBV6-5 to TRBJ1-5; 9 bases line up with TRBD1. Germline V CDR1 and CDR2: MNHEY, SVGAGI. This CDR3 region has 15 residues. Germline trimming cut 4 bases from V and 7 bases from J; bases unmatched to any gene: 8. The CDR3 nucleotides read TGTGCCAGCAGTTCGACAGGGGGATTGGGCCAGCCCCAGCATTTT. Translation: CASSSTGGLGQPQHF.

The V gene is TRBV19, the J gene TRBJ2-2; TRBD2 matches at 7 bases. The V gene end was trimmed by 9 bases and the J gene end by 4 bases; junction bases not matched to a gene: 8. The CDR3 spans 14 residues. The germline V gene has CDR1 LNHDA and CDR2 SQIVND (reference sequence). The CDR3 loop is CASGGTRSTGELFF. CDR3 DNA sequence: TGTGCCAGCGGGGGGACCCGAAGCACCGGGGAGCTGTTTTTT.

CDR3 protein: CASSGGQGFVSYNEQFF. For the CDR3, the DNA is TGTGCCAGCAGTGGGGGACAGGGCTTCGTCTCCTACAATGAGCAGTTCTTC. The chain carries TRBV6-1 and TRBJ2-1; TRBD1 agrees at 9 bases. Germline V gene data show CDR1 as MNHNS and CDR2 as SASEGT. This CDR3 has 17 amino acids. Unmatched junction bases numbered 7, after V lost 4 bases and J lost 0 bases.